The 23 T cell receptor beta chains given below trace back to one sample, sequenced in a study of response to subunit inactivated influenza vaccine. From the RT-PCR reads, TCRdb called clonotypes with MiXCR, one entry per CDR3 protein. There are 490,000 or so distinct CDR3 sequences in the sample; 7.6% occur only once, and around 13% lies in the top ten. The material sequenced was PBMCs from blood, taken less than 30 months after vaccination. The receptors here all came from a man aged 45 to 70 who received an inactivated influenza vaccine.

In this sample, this clonotype turned up many times. The chain is built from TRBV7-2 and TRBJ2-1; tentatively, D is TRBD2 (6 bases). Germline V gene lookup returns CDR1 SGHTA and CDR2 FQGNSA. CDR3 length: 12 residues. V was cut by 9 bases and J by 6 bases, with 12 bases left in between. CDR3 amino acids: CASGSGVNEQFF. CDR3 nucleotides: TGTGCCAGTGGGTCGGGGGTCAATGAGCAGTTCTTC.

This clonotype was found many times. The rearrangement links TRBV20-1 to TRBJ2-7, with D maybe TRBD2 (5 bases). The germline gives CDR1 DFQATT, CDR2 SNEGSKA (reference sequence). This CDR3 region has 13 residues. V shed 1 base and J shed 3 bases, with 10 bases lying between them. The CDR3 reads CSARVEGFYEQYF. The CDR3 coding sequence is TGCAGTGCTAGAGTAGAGGGCTTCTACGAGCAGTACTTC.

This clonotype was seen more than once but under ten times. The J gene is TRBJ1-1, the V gene TRBV6-5; D possibly corresponds to TRBD1 (5 bases). The CDR3 has 12 residues. Trimming removed 8 bases from V and 9 bases from J, with 16 bases in between. Germline V gives CDR1 MNHEY, CDR2 SVGAGI. The CDR3 DNA reads TGTGCCAGCTTGATCATGGGGGGACAAGCTTTCTTT. This gives the protein CASLIMGGQAFF.

This clonotype was picked up many times. V gene TRBV7-2 combines with J gene TRBJ2-3; D is uncertain. Trimming removed 2 bases from V and 5 bases from J, with 11 bases in between. Germline V gene lookup returns CDR1 SGHTA and CDR2 FQGNSA. This CDR3 contains 14 residues. Here the CDR3 DNA reads TGTGCCAGCAGCTTAACCCCTAGGAAAGATACGCAGTATTTT. The encoded protein is CASSLTPRKDTQYF.

A remark on this clonotype: Mismatch with germline at one junction end may stem from a read error. V and J are TRBV5-6 and TRBJ2-3, with a tentative D call TRBD1 (5 bases). This CDR3 contains 14 residues. CDR1 is SGHDT, CDR2 YYEEEE, per germline. CDR3 sequence reads: CASSPDWGIDMQYF. CDR3 coding DNA: TGTGCCAGCAGCCCCGATTGGGGCATAGATATGCAGTATTTT.

This clonotype was found many times. The J gene is TRBJ2-3, the V gene TRBV5-1, with 7 bases aligning to TRBD1. V was clipped by 4 bases and J by 2 bases; unmatched bases: 1. CDR1 and CDR2 (germline): SGHRS, YFSETQ. The CDR3 covers 13 residues. The CDR3 here is CASSDRATDTQYF. The CDR3 bases are TGCGCCAGCAGCGACAGGGCCACAGATACGCAGTATTTT.

This clonotype appeared a few times. The rearrangement joins TRBV9 to TRBJ1-2, with 8 bases fitting TRBD1. The CDR3 is made up of 13 amino acids. In germline, CDR1 is SGDLS, CDR2 YYNGEE. After removal of 3 bases from V and 7 bases from J, the junction contained 5 bases not matched to a gene. CDR3 nucleotide sequence: TGTGCCAGCAGCGCAACAGGGGGGGGTGGCTACACCTTC. Its translation: CASSATGGGGYTF.

Points on this clonotype: The junction differs from germline at one of its ends, possibly a read error. This rearrangement joins TRBV11-2 to TRBJ1-5, with D possibly TRBD1 on 6 matching bases. The germline CDR1 and CDR2 sequences are SGHAT and FQNNGV. CDR3 length: 13 residues. The DNA of the CDR3 is TGTGCCAGCGGCTTAGGGGGAGGTCAGCCCCAGCATTTT. Its protein product is CASGLGGGQPQHF. Full variable domain (outside the CDR3, taken from reference TRBV11-2 and TRBJ1-5): EAGVAQSPRYKIIEKRQSVAFWCNPISGHATLYWYQQILGQGPKLLIQFQNNGVVDDSQLPKDRFSAERLKGVDSTLKIQPAKLEDSAVYLCASGLGGGQPQHFGDGTRLSIL.

This clonotype has a handful of counts. The V gene is TRBV13, the J gene TRBJ2-7; maybe TRBD1 (5 bases). V dropped 11 bases and J dropped 4 bases, with 18 bases sitting between them. Germline assignment: CDR1 PRHDT and CDR2 FYEKMQ (reference sequence). The CDR3 is 13 residues long. CDR3 sequence reads: CAGTGAGVYEQYF. The CDR3 DNA reads TGTGCCGGTACAGGCGCAGGTGTGTACGAGCAGTACTTC.

The V gene is TRBV21-1, the J gene TRBJ2-1; the table names TRBD2, a call not compared with the DNA. TRBV21-1 is given as a pseudogene. CDR3 length: 17 amino acids. In nucleotides, the CDR3 is TGTGCCAGCAGCACACCGGGGGACTTAGCGGGAGTGCATGAGCAGTTCTTC. Residues: CASSTPGDLAGVHEQFF.

A few counts support this clonotype. V gene TRBV14 combines with J gene TRBJ2-1; 11 nucleotides agree with TRBD2. The CDR3 is 21 residues long. CDR1 is SGHDN, CDR2 FVKESK, per germline. The J segment lost 7 bases and the V segment lost 3 bases, leaving 23 bases of the junction unmatched. CDR3 sequence (DNA): TGTGCCAGCAGCCATCCCCCGATAAGACTAGCGGGGCTTATGATCACTAATGAGCAGTTCTTC. It specifies CASSHPPIRLAGLMITNEQFF.

In its sample, this clonotype was seen many times. This rearrangement joins TRBV5-1 to TRBJ2-7, with 7 bases that match TRBD2. Trimming at V came to 0 bases and at J to 2 bases, leaving 8 bases not matched to a gene. The germline gives CDR1 SGHRS, CDR2 YFSETQ. This CDR3 has 16 residues. The CDR3 DNA reads as TGCGCCAGCAGCTTGGCCTTAGCGGGCCCAACCTACGAGCAGTACTTC. Translated: CASSLALAGPTYEQYF.

This clonotype has at least ten counts. The rearrangement links TRBV28 to TRBJ2-3; the match to TRBD2 covers 10 bases. This CDR3 contains 19 residues. Germline V lookup: CDR1 MDHEN, CDR2 SYDVKM. J was trimmed by 1 base and V by 3 bases; bases with no gene match: 13. The CDR3 here is CASSFGMGLLAGGTDTQYF. CDR3 bases: TGTGCCAGCAGTTTTGGTATGGGTTTGCTAGCGGGAGGCACAGATACGCAGTATTTT.

V is TRBV11-2 and J is TRBJ1-1, with D hard to call. With 7 bases removed from V and 5 bases from J, the gap between germline ends came to 17 bases. Germline assignment: CDR1 SGHAT and CDR2 FQNNGV. CDR3 length: 14 residues. For the CDR3, the DNA is TGTGCCAGCACCCCATCCTCAGATTTTACTGAAGCTTTCTTT. Translating it yields CASTPSSDFTEAFF. Drawing the rest from reference TRBV11-2 and TRBJ1-1, the complete variable domain is EAGVAQSPRYKIIEKRQSVAFWCNPISGHATLYWYQQILGQGPKLLIQFQNNGVVDDSQLPKDRFSAERLKGVDSTLKIQPAKLEDSAVYLCASTPSSDFTEAFFGQGTRLTVV.

This clonotype has just a few counts. This could be a read error, since a much larger clone is one nucleotide away. This rearrangement joins TRBV15 to TRBJ1-5; D unresolved. V was clipped by 3 bases and J by 3 bases, with 3 bases between them. The germline V gene encodes CDR1 LNHNV and CDR2 YYDKDF (reference sequence). There are 12 residues in the CDR3. The CDR3 region has the DNA TGTGCCACCAGCAGGGACAATCAGCCCCAGCATTTT. Protein product: CATSRDNQPQHF. Combining the CDR3 with reference TRBV15 and TRBJ1-5 gives the whole variable domain DAMVIQNPRYQVTQFGKPVTLSCSQTLNHNVMYWYQQKSSQAPKLLFHYYDKDFNNEADTPDNFQSRRPNTSFCFLDIRSPGLGDTAMYLCATSRDNQPQHFGDGTRLSIL.

This clonotype was seen more than once but under ten times. The V gene is TRBV5-7, the J gene TRBJ2-6, with D perhaps TRBD1 (6 bases). TRBV5-7 is flagged as an ORF with uncertain function. This CDR3 contains 13 residues. Trimming shortened V by 4 bases and J by 12 bases, and 14 bases separated the two germline ends. The CDR3 protein is CASSPGTTSVLTF. The DNA for the CDR3 is TGTGCCAGCAGCCCAGGGACAACCTCCGTCCTGACTTTC.

This clonotype showed up just a few times. The rearrangement uses TRBV5-1 and TRBJ2-3; the D gene is possibly TRBD2 (6 bases). The germline V and J ends were trimmed by 3 bases and 6 bases, with 14 bases remaining between them. The CDR3 totals 14 residues. Germline V CDR1 and CDR2: SGHRS, YFSETQ. This chain's CDR3 is CASSSRAGSDTQYF. The CDR3 DNA sequence: TGCGCCAGCAGCTCGCGCGCGGGGTCGGATACGCAGTATTTT.

This clonotype was counted only a few times. V and J are TRBV4-1 and TRBJ2-1, with 9 bases fitting TRBD2. This CDR3 is 15 amino acids long. Germline-derived CDR1 and CDR2 are MGHRA and YSYEKL. V was clipped by 3 bases and J by 6 bases; unmatched bases: 6. The CDR3 nucleotides are TGCGCCAGCAGCCAGTTAGGGACTAGCTTCAATGAGCAGTTCTTC. This encodes CASSQLGTSFNEQFF.

This clonotype was detected only a few times. The chain employs TRBV9 and TRBJ2-3; unclear D gene. CDR3 length: 14 residues. Germline V gene data show CDR1 as SGDLS and CDR2 as YYNGEE. The ends were cut back, 0 bases at V and 0 bases at J, with 5 bases in the middle. CDR3 bases: TGTGCCAGCAGCGTAGGATTTAGCACAGATACGCAGTATTTT. Protein product: CASSVGFSTDTQYF.

J is TRBJ2-7 and V is TRBV20-1, with D hard to call. CDR1 is DFQATT and CDR2 is SNEGSKA in the germline V gene (reference sequence). The V end was cut by 1 base, the J end by 2 bases, with 9 bases between. The CDR3 is 13 residues long. The CDR3 reads CSARVPSTYEQYF. The CDR3 DNA sequence: TGCAGTGCTAGAGTTCCCTCCACCTACGAGCAGTACTTC.

Many counts were recorded for this clonotype. J is TRBJ1-4 and V is TRBV7-6, with 8 positions matching TRBD1. J was trimmed by 1 base and V by 5 bases; bases with no gene match: 15. This CDR3 comprises 19 residues. The germline CDR1 and CDR2 sequences are SGHVS and FNYEAQ. The CDR3 DNA follows: TGTGCCAGCAGCCCTAACCCCAGGGGGCATTTGGGAACTAATGAAAAACTGTTTTTT. It translates to CASSPNPRGHLGTNEKLFF.

This clonotype has at least ten counts. The chain carries TRBV20-1 and TRBJ2-1; D perhaps matches TRBD1 (6 bases). Germline V gene sequence: CDR1 DFQATT, CDR2 SNEGSKA (reference sequence). The CDR3 covers 15 residues. The ends were cut back, 7 bases at V and 7 bases at J, with 23 bases in the middle. The CDR3 reads CSVDQRGSRPNEQFF. The CDR3 region has the DNA TGCAGTGTTGACCAGAGGGGGTCTCGACCGAATGAGCAGTTCTTC.

This clonotype was detected only a few times. The rearrangement uses TRBV28 and TRBJ2-7, with TRBD2 matching over 7 bases. Germline V gives CDR1 MDHEN, CDR2 SYDVKM. The CDR3 extends over 14 amino acids. With V trimmed by 3 bases and J by 4 bases, 6 bases remained unmatched. CDR3 sequence: CASSFRGGVYEQYF. CDR3 bases: TGTGCCAGCAGTTTTCGGGGAGGGGTGTACGAGCAGTACTTC.